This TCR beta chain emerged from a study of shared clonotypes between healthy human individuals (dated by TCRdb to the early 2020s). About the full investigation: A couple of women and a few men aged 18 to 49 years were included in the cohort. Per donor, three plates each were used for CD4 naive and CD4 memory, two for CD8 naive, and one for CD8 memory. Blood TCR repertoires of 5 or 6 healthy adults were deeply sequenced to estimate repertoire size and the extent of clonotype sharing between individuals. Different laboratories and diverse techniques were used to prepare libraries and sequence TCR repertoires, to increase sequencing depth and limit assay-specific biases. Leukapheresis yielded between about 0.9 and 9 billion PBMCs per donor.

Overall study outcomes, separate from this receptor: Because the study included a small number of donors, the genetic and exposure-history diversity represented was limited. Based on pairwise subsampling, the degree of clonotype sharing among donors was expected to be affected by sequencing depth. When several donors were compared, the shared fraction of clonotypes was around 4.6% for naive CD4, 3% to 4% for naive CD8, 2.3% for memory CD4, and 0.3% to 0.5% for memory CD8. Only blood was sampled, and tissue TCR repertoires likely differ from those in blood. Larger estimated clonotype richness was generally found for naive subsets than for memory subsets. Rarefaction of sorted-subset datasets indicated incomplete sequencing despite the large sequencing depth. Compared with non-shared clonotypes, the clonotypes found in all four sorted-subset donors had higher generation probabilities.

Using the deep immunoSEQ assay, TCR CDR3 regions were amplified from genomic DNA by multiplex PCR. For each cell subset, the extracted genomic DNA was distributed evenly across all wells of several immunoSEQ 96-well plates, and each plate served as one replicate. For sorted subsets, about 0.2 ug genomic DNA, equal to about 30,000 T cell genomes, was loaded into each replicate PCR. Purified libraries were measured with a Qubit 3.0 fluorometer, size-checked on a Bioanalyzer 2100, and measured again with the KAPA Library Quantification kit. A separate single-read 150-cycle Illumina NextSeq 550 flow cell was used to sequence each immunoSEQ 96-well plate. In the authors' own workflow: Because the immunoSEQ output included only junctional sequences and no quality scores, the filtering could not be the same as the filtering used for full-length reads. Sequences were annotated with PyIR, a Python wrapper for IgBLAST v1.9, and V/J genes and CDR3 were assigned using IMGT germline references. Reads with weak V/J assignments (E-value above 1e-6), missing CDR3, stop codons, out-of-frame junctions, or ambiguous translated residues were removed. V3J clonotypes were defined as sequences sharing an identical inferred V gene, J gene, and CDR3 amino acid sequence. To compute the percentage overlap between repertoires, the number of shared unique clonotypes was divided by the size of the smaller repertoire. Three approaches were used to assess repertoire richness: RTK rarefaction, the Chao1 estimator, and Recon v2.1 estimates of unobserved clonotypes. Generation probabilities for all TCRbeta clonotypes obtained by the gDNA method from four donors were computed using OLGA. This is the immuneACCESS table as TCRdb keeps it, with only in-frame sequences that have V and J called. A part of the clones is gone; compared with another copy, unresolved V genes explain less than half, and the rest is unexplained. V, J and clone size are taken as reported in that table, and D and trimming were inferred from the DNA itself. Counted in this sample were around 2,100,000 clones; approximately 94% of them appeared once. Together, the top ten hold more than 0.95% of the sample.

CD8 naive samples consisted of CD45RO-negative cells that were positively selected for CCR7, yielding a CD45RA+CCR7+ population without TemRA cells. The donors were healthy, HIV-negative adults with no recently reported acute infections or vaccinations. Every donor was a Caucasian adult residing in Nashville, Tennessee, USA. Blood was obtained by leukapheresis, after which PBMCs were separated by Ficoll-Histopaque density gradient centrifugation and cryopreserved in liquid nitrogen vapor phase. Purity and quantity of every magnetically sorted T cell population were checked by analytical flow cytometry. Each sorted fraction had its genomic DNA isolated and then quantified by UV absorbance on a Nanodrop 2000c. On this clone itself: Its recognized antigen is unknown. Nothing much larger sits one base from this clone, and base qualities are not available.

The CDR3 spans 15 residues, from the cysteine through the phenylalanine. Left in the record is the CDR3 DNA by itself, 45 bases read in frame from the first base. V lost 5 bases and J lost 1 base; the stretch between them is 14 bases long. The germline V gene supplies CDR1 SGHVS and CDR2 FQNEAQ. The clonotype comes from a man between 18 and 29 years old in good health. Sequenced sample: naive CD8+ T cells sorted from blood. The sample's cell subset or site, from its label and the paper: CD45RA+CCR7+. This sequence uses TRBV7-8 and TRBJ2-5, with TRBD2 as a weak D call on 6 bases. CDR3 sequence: CASSTLAEPQETQYF. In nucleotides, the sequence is TGTGCCAGCAGCACATTAGCGGAGCCCCAAGAGACCCAGTACTTC.